This TCR beta chain was captured in a study of response to subunit inactivated influenza vaccine. Study-wide results and caveats: Authors suggested each seasonal influenza vaccination recruits few new T cells.

A single record per CDR3 protein comes from TCRdb applying MiXCR to the RT-PCR reads. The table lists around 530,000 distinct CDR3 sequences, 12% of them singletons. About this clonotype itself: Antigen: not known.

In germline, CDR1 is PRHDT, CDR2 FYEKMQ (reference sequence). The V gene lost 2 bases and the J gene lost 5 bases, with 10 bases spanning the gap. CDR3 size: 13 residues. The sequence was collected from a man over 45 who received an inactivated influenza vaccine. The chain joins TRBV13 to TRBJ2-7, with D hard to call. Specimen: PBMCs from blood, collected on the day of vaccination. The CDR3 DNA reads TGTGCCAGCAGCTTAATGGGGTTTGACGAGCAGTACTTC. Translation gives CASSLMGFDEQYF.